A selection of T cell receptor beta chains follows, all from one sample in a study of monozygotic twins with inflammatory bowel disease. Reprocessing the 5' RACE reads, TCRdb reports a single entry for every CDR3 protein and omits DNA. This repertoire includes more than 300,000 distinct CDR3 sequences. The sample consisted of blood. These receptors were collected from a human donor with ulcerative colitis or Crohn's disease, or a healthy co-twin of an affected twin (not recorded which). CDR3s include the opening cysteine and the closing phenylalanine or tryptophan. Fields, in order: J gene, V gene, CDR3 length, CDR3 protein.

J: TRBJ2-1
V: TRBV19
length: 14
CDR3: CASIGGSHGYEQFF

J: TRBJ2-7
V: TRBV7-2
length: 15
CDR3: CASSSFHGTTYEQYF

J: TRBJ2-7
V: TRBV5-5
length: 14
CDR3: CASSLQGKSYEQYF

J: TRBJ2-2
V: TRBV12-5
length: 13
CDR3: CASGAGVTGELFF

J: TRBJ2-1
V: TRBV5-1
length: 14
CDR3: CASRVLAGGLEQFF

J: TRBJ2-2
V: TRBV12-3/TRBV12-4
length: 16
CDR3: CASSLWRGANTGELFF

J: TRBJ2-2
V: TRBV12-3/TRBV12-4
length: 16
CDR3: CASSFSFGANTGELFF

J: TRBJ2-1
V: TRBV12-3/TRBV12-4
length: 15
CDR3: CASSLWVSGRNEQFF

J: TRBJ1-5
V: TRBV20-1
length: 15
CDR3: CSAYQGASQVQPQHF

J: TRBJ1-5
V: TRBV29-1
length: 15
CDR3: CSGSRTGGAHWPQHF

J: TRBJ2-3
V: TRBV5-1
length: 16
CDR3: CASSLEGAAYTDTQYF

J: TRBJ2-5
V: TRBV29-1
length: 15
CDR3: CSASRGRWGQETQYF

J: TRBJ2-1
V: TRBV24-1
length: 14
CDR3: CSTSDSSRGGTQFF

J: TRBJ1-1
V: TRBV7-2
length: 14
CDR3: CASSEGPNNTEAFF

J: TRBJ2-7
V: TRBV7-8
length: 16
CDR3: CASSFSSLTYSYEQYF

J: TRBJ2-7
V: TRBV29-1
length: 15
CDR3: CSVTYTGKAAYEQYF

J: TRBJ2-1
V: TRBV25-1
length: 14
CDR3: CASSETPRYNEQFF

J: TRBJ2-3
V: TRBV4-3
length: 14
CDR3: CASSRQQATDTQYF

J: TRBJ2-3
V: TRBV7-2
length: 14
CDR3: CASSQSGSTDTQYF

J: TRBJ1-3
V: TRBV20-1
length: 14
CDR3: CSALTDGSGNTIYF

J: TRBJ1-4
V: TRBV5-1
length: 14
CDR3: CASSLDQGYEKLFF

J: TRBJ2-7
V: TRBV12-3/TRBV12-4
length: 12
CDR3: CASSPDRYEQYF

J: TRBJ2-3
V: TRBV7-2
length: 16
CDR3: CASSPWGPRGTDTQYF

J: TRBJ2-3
V: TRBV29-1
length: 16
CDR3: CSVEGRVTGDSDTQYF

J: TRBJ2-3
V: TRBV6-5
length: 17
CDR3: CASSYGVPGVSADTQYF

J: TRBJ1-6
V: TRBV7-9
length: 15
CDR3: CASSHDGQGSSPLHF

J: TRBJ2-7
V: TRBV7-2
length: 14
CDR3: CASSASGQTYEQYF